Listed here are 29 T cell receptor beta chains from one sample, sequenced in a study of PD-1 blockade in classical Hodgkin lymphoma. Every single patient, without exception, relapsed after autologous stem cell transplantation, and brentuximab vedotin exposure varied. Magnetic negative selection of thawed PBMCs yielded the CD8+ T cells. The assay was immunoSEQ multiplex PCR, and TCRdb's table has in-frame clones only and misses some. Among more than 25,000 clones listed, approximately 86% were seen once. The sequencing used CD8+ T cells from blood, collected at baseline. The receptors originated from a human donor with classical Hodgkin lymphoma.

V gene TRBV5-1 combines with J gene TRBJ2-6; D is unclear. V was clipped by 0 bases and J by 0 bases, with 4 bases between them. CDR3 length: 15 amino acids. Germline V gene data show CDR1 as SGHRS and CDR2 as YFSETQ. Here the CDR3 reads CASSLDNSGANVLTF. CDR3 nucleotide sequence: TGCGCCAGCAGCTTGGATAACTCTGGGGCCAACGTCCTGACTTTC.

This clone showed up just a few times. The chain uses TRBV6-5 and TRBJ1-1; 7 bases fit TRBD1. CDR3 length: 15 amino acids. The V segment lost 1 base and the J segment 1 base; nucleotides outside the gene matches: 3. Germline V lookup: CDR1 MNHEY, CDR2 SVGAGI. The chain's CDR3 is CASSYFGTENTEAFF. The CDR3 DNA follows: TGTGCCAGCAGTTACTTTGGGACAGAGAACACTGAAGCTTTCTTT.

The chain combines TRBV12-5 with TRBJ2-2; D is possibly TRBD2 (6 bases). The germline CDR1 and CDR2 sequences are LGHNT and FRNRAP. V dropped 4 bases and J dropped 6 bases, with 6 bases sitting between them. The CDR3 covers 12 residues. CDR3 DNA sequence: TGTGCTAGTGGTTGGGACTCCGGGGAGCTGTTTTTT. The encoded protein is CASGWDSGELFF.

This clone is a singleton in its sample. This sequence joins TRBV27 and TRBJ2-7, with TRBD1 matching over 7 bases. CDR1 is MNHEY, CDR2 SMNVEV, per germline (reference sequence). The V segment lost 4 bases and the J segment 2 bases; nucleotides outside the gene matches: 5. The CDR3 is 14 residues long. The CDR3 DNA follows: TGTGCCAGCAGTTGGGGACAGACCCCCTACGAGCAGTACTTC. It is translated as CASSWGQTPYEQYF.

As DNA, the CDR3 is TGTGCCAGCAGCTGGAGACAGGGCTACGAGCAGTACTTC. It codes for CASSWRQGYEQYF. The chain couples TRBV7-7 to TRBJ2-7; the match to TRBD1 covers 7 bases. V shed 4 bases, J shed 3 bases, and the junction held 3 bases outside the gene matches. CDR3 size: 13 residues. Germline V gene lookup returns CDR1 SSHAT and CDR2 FNYEAQ (reference sequence).

Details on this clone: Other DNA variants within this sample encode the same CDR3. This chain connects TRBV29-1 to TRBJ2-7; 10 nucleotides match TRBD1. The length of the CDR3 is 13 residues. The germline gives CDR1 SQVTM, CDR2 ANQGSEA. CDR3 nucleotides: TGCAGTGGCCGGACAGGGGGGACCTACGAGCAGTACTTC. Translated: CSGRTGGTYEQYF.

V and J are TRBV28 and TRBJ2-3, with 8 bases matching TRBD2. The CDR3 runs 15 residues. Germline V gene sequence: CDR1 MDHEN, CDR2 SYDVKM. J gave up 5 bases and V 6 bases, and 10 bases lay outside the gene matches. The CDR3: CASRFGGGSKDTQYF. Here the CDR3 DNA reads TGTGCCAGCAGGTTCGGGGGGGGCTCAAAAGATACGCAGTATTTT.

The CDR3 sequence: CATSRKTGAGNEAFF. The CDR3 DNA reads as TGTGCCACCAGCAGAAAAACAGGGGCAGGTAATGAAGCTTTCTTT. The rearrangement links TRBV15 to TRBJ1-1, with 7 bases aligning to TRBD1. The germline V gene has CDR1 LNHNV and CDR2 YYDKDF (reference sequence). J gave up 7 bases and V 2 bases, and 10 bases lay outside the gene matches. The CDR3 runs to 15 residues. Drawing the rest from reference TRBV15 and TRBJ1-1, the complete variable domain is DAMVIQNPRYQVTQFGKPVTLSCSQTLNHNVMYWYQQKSSQAPKLLFHYYDKDFNNEADTPDNFQSRRPNTSFCFLDIRSPGLGDTAMYLCATSRKTGAGNEAFFGQGTRLTVV.

This chain joins TRBV7-9 and TRBJ2-2; 10 positions match TRBD2. CDR1 and CDR2 (germline): SEHNR, FQNEAQ (reference sequence). Unmatched junction bases numbered 9, after V lost 5 bases and J lost 6 bases. CDR3 length equals 16 residues. CDR3 amino acids: CASSPQSGRESGELFF. As DNA, the CDR3 is TGTGCCAGCAGCCCCCAAAGCGGGAGGGAATCCGGGGAGCTGTTTTTT.

The chain uses TRBV2 and TRBJ2-1, with a tentative D call TRBD2 (6 bases). V was trimmed by 6 bases and J by 7 bases, leaving 10 bases between them. This CDR3 contains 12 residues. Per the germline V gene, CDR1 is SNHLY and CDR2 is FYNNEI. The CDR3 coding sequence is TGTGCCAGCAGATGGGCGGGAAATGAGCAGTTCTTC. Its protein product is CASRWAGNEQFF.

V is TRBV12-5 and J is TRBJ2-3; 7 bases map to TRBD2. V lost 7 bases and J lost 6; bases outside the gene matches: 16. The CDR3 is 16 residues long. The germline V gene has CDR1 LGHNT and CDR2 FRNRAP. The chain's CDR3 is CASAFGREYLLDTQYF. The CDR3 DNA is TGTGCTAGTGCCTTCGGGCGGGAGTACTTGCTGGATACGCAGTATTTT. The full variable domain, its missing parts supplied by reference TRBV12-5 and TRBJ2-3, is DARVTQTPRHKVTEMGQEVTMRCQPILGHNTVFWYRQTMMQGLELLAYFRNRAPLDDSGMPKDRFSAEMPDATLATLKIQPSEPRDSAVYFCASAFGREYLLDTQYFGPGTRLTVL.

This chain links TRBV28 with TRBJ2-7, with 7 bases identical to TRBD1. This CDR3 contains 12 residues. V gave up 2 bases and J gave up 12 bases; unmatched junction bases: 7. The germline V gene encodes CDR1 MDHEN and CDR2 SYDVKM. The CDR3 nucleotides read TGTGCCAGCAGTTTAAAGGGACAGACAATGTACTTC. It codes for CASSLKGQTMYF.

The V gene is TRBV28, the J gene TRBJ2-2, with 11 bases fitting TRBD2. Germline CDR1 is MDHEN and CDR2 is SYDVKM. V trimming: 3 bases; J trimming: 1 base; junction bases outside the gene matches: 7. This CDR3 is 18 amino acids long. For the CDR3, the DNA is TGTGCCAGCAGTTTTTTGCTGGGACTAGCGGAGAACACCGGGGAGCTGTTTTTT. Translated, it gives CASSFLLGLAENTGELFF.

This chain uses TRBV5-6 with TRBJ2-7, with D uncertain. The germline CDR1 and CDR2 sequences are SGHDT and YYEEEE. The CDR3 length is 13 residues. Trimming took off 1 base at V and 2 bases at J, with 7 bases between the two ends. The CDR3 nucleotides read TGTGCCAGCAGCTTGTCGGCCCCCTACGAGCAGTACTTC. Protein: CASSLSAPYEQYF.

The chain employs TRBV27 and TRBJ2-2, with D unresolved. The V gene lost 6 bases and the J gene lost 10 bases, with 12 bases spanning the gap. The CDR3 loop spans 12 amino acids. Germline V gene data show CDR1 as MNHEY and CDR2 as SMNVEV (reference sequence). The CDR3 protein is CASSEGQKELFF. The CDR3 region has the DNA TGTGCCAGCAGCGAAGGGCAGAAGGAGCTGTTTTTT.

The chain combines TRBV28 with TRBJ2-7; D may be TRBD1 or TRBD2 (5 bases each). The V gene's germline CDR1 is MDHEN and CDR2 SYDVKM. Deletions cut 3 bases from V and 3 bases from J, with 12 bases between. This CDR3 spans 14 amino acids. This CDR3 reads CASSFSGRNYEQYF. In DNA, the CDR3 is TGTGCCAGCAGTTTTTCGGGGCGAAACTACGAGCAGTACTTC. The full variable domain, rest sourced from reference TRBV28 and TRBJ2-7, is DVKVTQSSRYLVKRTGEKVFLECVQDMDHENMFWYRQDPGLGLRLIYFSYDVKMKEKGDIPEGYSVSREKKERFSLILESASTNQTSMYLCASSFSGRNYEQYFGPGTRLTVT.

The chain joins TRBV11-1 to TRBJ2-7; 8 bases line up with TRBD2. The CDR3 runs 14 residues. Germline loops: CDR1 SGHAT, CDR2 FQDESV (reference sequence). Trimming cost V 5 bases and J 0 bases; bases outside gene matches: 3. The CDR3 DNA sequence: TGTGCCAGCAGCACAAGCGGGAGCTCCTACGAGCAGTACTTC. Translation gives CASSTSGSSYEQYF.

The chain combines TRBV5-4 with TRBJ2-1; 11 bases match TRBD2. Germline trimming cut 3 bases from V and 14 bases from J; bases unmatched to any gene: 4. CDR3 length equals 12 residues. CDR1 is SGHNT and CDR2 is YYREEE in the germline V gene (reference sequence). CDR3 sequence: CASSSTSGSKFF. The CDR3, as DNA: TGTGCCAGCAGCTCTACTAGCGGGAGTAAGTTCTTC.

This chain joins TRBV27 and TRBJ2-7; a possible D gene is TRBD1 (5 bases). V was shortened by 3 bases and J by 2 bases, with 11 bases between the two germline ends. The length of the CDR3 is 14 residues. CDR1 is MNHEY, CDR2 SMNVEV, per germline (reference sequence). CDR3 sequence (DNA): TGTGCCAGCAGTTTCCAGGGAACGACCTACGAGCAGTACTTC. It specifies CASSFQGTTYEQYF.

This clone was detected a few times. Other DNA sequences in this specimen translate into the identical CDR3. V usage is TRBV7-9 and J usage is TRBJ2-5; D uncertain. The CDR3 spans 14 residues. The germline V gene has CDR1 SEHNR and CDR2 FQNEAQ (reference sequence). Between the trimmed V and J ends, which lost 6 bases and 0 bases, there was a span of 11 bases. The CDR3 reads CASSRTPYQETQYF. CDR3 DNA: TGTGCCAGCAGTAGAACACCGTACCAAGAGACCCAGTACTTC.

The chain uses TRBV5-4 and TRBJ1-2; weak D call: TRBD1 (6 bases). Germline V gives CDR1 SGHNT, CDR2 YYREEE (reference sequence). V was shortened by 4 bases and J by 6 bases, with 19 bases between the two germline ends. This CDR3 is 15 amino acids long. CDR3 sequence: CASSGAHGGRNGYTF. In DNA form, the CDR3 reads TGTGCCAGCAGCGGGGCGCACGGGGGCCGTAATGGCTACACCTTC.

The table lists this clone with a count of one. The CDR3 region has the DNA TGTGCCAGCAGTTTTACTAGCGGGGGATCCTACGAGCAGTACTTC. Translated: CASSFTSGGSYEQYF. The chain recombines TRBV28 with TRBJ2-7; 11 bases agree with TRBD2. The germline CDR1 and CDR2 sequences are MDHEN and SYDVKM. The J segment lost 1 base and the V segment lost 3 bases, leaving 2 bases of the junction unmatched. This CDR3 comprises 15 residues.

This chain uses TRBV5-4 with TRBJ2-7; possibly TRBD1 for D (5 bases). The CDR3 runs 14 residues. In germline, CDR1 is SGHNT, CDR2 YYREEE (reference sequence). Trimming removed 5 bases from V and 2 bases from J, with 14 bases in between. CDR3 in amino acids: CASRVQQGPYEQYF. CDR3 in DNA: TGTGCCAGCAGGGTTCAGCAGGGCCCCTACGAGCAGTACTTC.

The chain recombines TRBV29-1 with TRBJ1-1; possible D gene TRBD1, 5 bases. V was trimmed by 6 bases and J by 11 bases, leaving 13 bases between them. The CDR3 contains 10 residues. The germline V gene has CDR1 SQVTM and CDR2 ANQGSEA. CDR3 region: CSVTGLSAFF. As DNA, the CDR3 is TGCAGCGTGACGGGACTTAGTGCTTTCTTT.

The CDR3 DNA is TGTGCCACATATTGGACAGGGGCCTATGGCTACACCTTC. Translating it yields CATYWTGAYGYTF. The chain carries TRBV19 and TRBJ1-2; the match to TRBD1 covers 9 bases. V was pared by 10 bases and J by 4 bases, with 7 bases of the junction left unmatched. CDR1 LNHDA and CDR2 SQIVND come from the germline V gene (reference sequence). This CDR3 has 13 residues. The full variable domain, completed using reference TRBV19 and TRBJ1-2, is DGGITQSPKYLFRKEGQNVTLSCEQNLNHDAMYWYRQDPGQGLRLIYYSQIVNDFQKGDIAEGYSVSREKKESFPLTVTSAQKNPTAFYLCATYWTGAYGYTFGSGTRLTVV.

The chain recombines TRBV10-3 with TRBJ1-6, with D possibly being TRBD1 (5 bases). Trimming left V 0 bases short and J 12 bases short, with 6 bases between. Germline V CDR1 and CDR2: ENHRY, SYGVKD. This CDR3 is 12 amino acids long. The CDR3 here is CAISESGGPLHF. Here the CDR3 DNA reads TGTGCCATCAGTGAGTCGGGGGGACCCCTCCACTTT.

This clone is a singleton in its sample. J is TRBJ1-2 and V is TRBV13, with 9 bases lining up with TRBD1. Germline V gene data show CDR1 as PRHDT and CDR2 as FYEKMQ (reference sequence). Trimming at V came to 5 bases and at J to 3 bases, leaving 4 bases not matched to a gene. There are 14 residues in the CDR3. The CDR3 bases are TGTGCCAGCAGCCCCACAGGGGGCGACTATGGCTACACCTTC. It codes for CASSPTGGDYGYTF.

A single count supports this clone. The rearrangement links TRBV27 to TRBJ2-2; D call uncertain. CDR1 MNHEY and CDR2 SMNVEV come from the germline V gene (reference sequence). This CDR3 has 13 residues. Trimming pared 2 bases from V and 9 bases from J, leaving 10 bases between. The CDR3, as DNA: TGTGCCAGCAGTTTAACCCCGCGCAGGGAGCTGTTTTTT. Residues: CASSLTPRRELFF.

The chain employs TRBV7-7 and TRBJ2-5; 10 bases align to TRBD2. Looked up from germline, CDR1 is SSHAT and CDR2 is FNYEAQ (reference sequence). V shed 5 bases and J 5 bases; nucleotides not matched to a gene: 8. The CDR3 has 15 amino acids. The DNA of the CDR3 is TGTGCCAGCAGCGGAAGCGGGAGGGCTGAGGAGACCCAGTACTTC. This encodes CASSGSGRAEETQYF. The full variable domain, rest sourced from reference TRBV7-7 and TRBJ2-5, is GAGVSQSPRYKVTKRGQDVTLRCDPISSHATLYWYQQALGQGPEFLTYFNYEAQPDKSGLPSDRFSAERPEGSISTLTIQRTEQRDSAMYRCASSGSGRAEETQYFGPGTRLLVL.